This entry lists 15 T cell receptor beta chains sequenced from one sample in a study of graft-versus-host responses after intestinal transplantation. Profiled with immunoSEQ multiplex PCR; TCRdb holds only in-frame clones, not every one. The sample has roughly 100,000 clones, 80% to 95% seen once. Which antigens these TCRs recognize remains unknown. Here the sequenced sample was unstimulated CD8+ T cells sorted from spleen or lymph node cells, taken before intestinal transplant. The origin of the receptors is a human donor who received an intestinal transplant.

V gene TRBV7-9 combines with J gene TRBJ1-2; D is ambiguous. The V gene lost 0 bases and the J gene lost 8 bases, with 13 bases spanning the gap. There are 14 residues in the CDR3. Germline values: CDR1 SEHNR, CDR2 FQNEAQ (reference sequence). This CDR3 reads CASSLANTVGGYTF. The CDR3 nucleotides are TGTGCCAGCAGCTTAGCGAATACCGTCGGAGGCTACACCTTC.

CDR3 sequence: CASSEAPDRRGPPPYF. Written as DNA, the CDR3 is TGTGCCAGCAGTGAAGCCCCCGACAGGAGAGGACCCCCCCCGTACTTC. The chain recombines TRBV6-1 with TRBJ2-7; TRBD1 might be the D (6 bases). CDR1 MNHNS and CDR2 SASEGT come from the germline V gene. V lost 0 bases and J 12 bases, leaving 24 bases between the germline ends. CDR3 length: 16 amino acids.

This clone was recorded only once. This sequence joins TRBV11-2 and TRBJ2-1; D gene uncertain. This CDR3 region has 13 residues. The V end lost 0 bases, the J end lost 3 bases, and 3 bases lay between the germline ends. Germline CDR1 SGHAT, CDR2 FQNNGV. DNA for the CDR3: TGTGCCAGCAGCTTAGACGACTACAATGAGCAGTTCTTC. Protein sequence: CASSLDDYNEQFF.

This clone appeared once. V usage is TRBV4-1 and J usage is TRBJ1-2, with 7 bases lining up with TRBD1. Losses at the gene ends were 1 base for V and 5 bases for J; bases not matched to a gene: 7. Germline V gene data show CDR1 as MGHRA and CDR2 as YSYEKL. The CDR3 covers 15 residues. The CDR3 DNA reads as TGCGCCAGCAGCCAAGGGACAGGCTCCCCTTATGGCTACACCTTC. Residues: CASSQGTGSPYGYTF.

The gene calls are TRBV4-1 and TRBJ2-1; 7 bases match TRBD1. CDR3 length: 16 residues. Per germline, CDR1 MGHRA and CDR2 YSYEKL. V gave up 6 bases and J gave up 4 bases; unmatched junction bases: 12. The DNA of the CDR3 is TGCGCCAGCAGAAAAACCTTGGGACAGCGATACAATGAGCAGTTCTTC. Translation gives CASRKTLGQRYNEQFF.

The V call is TRBV4-1, the J call TRBJ2-7, with D possibly matching TRBD2 (5 bases). The CDR3 spans 14 residues. V was cut by 2 bases and J by 0 bases, with 8 bases left in between. CDR1 and CDR2 from the germline V gene are MGHRA and YSYEKL. This chain's CDR3 is CASSQPGSSYEQYF. CDR3 nucleotides: TGCGCCAGCAGCCAACCTGGGAGCTCCTACGAGCAGTACTTC.

A single count supports this clone. This chain joins TRBV10-2 and TRBJ2-7, with D perhaps matching TRBD1 or TRBD2 (5 bases each). CDR1 WSHSY and CDR2 SAAADI come from the germline V gene. CDR3 length: 13 amino acids. The V gene lost 6 bases and the J gene lost 5 bases, with 14 bases spanning the gap. The CDR3: CASSRDQVHEQYF. CDR3 coding DNA: TGCGCCAGCAGCCGGGACCAAGTCCACGAGCAGTACTTC.

The genes are TRBV6-1 and TRBJ2-1; D remains ambiguous. The germline V gene encodes CDR1 MNHNS and CDR2 SASEGT. The V end was cut by 8 bases, the J end by 8 bases, with 13 bases between. CDR3 length: 12 residues. For the CDR3, the DNA is TGTGCCAGCGAGGCTATTCGCGATGAGCAGTTCTTC. Translated: CASEAIRDEQFF.

The chain combines TRBV11-3 with TRBJ2-3, with D perhaps matching TRBD2 (7 bases). The CDR3 loop spans 14 amino acids. Germline V lookup: CDR1 SGHNT, CDR2 YENEEA. V shed 1 base and J shed 10 bases, with 15 bases lying between them. The CDR3 coding sequence is TGTGCCAGCAGCTTAGCCGGGGAGGGGGGCCCGCAGTATTTT. It yields the protein CASSLAGEGGPQYF.

The chain links TRBV2 to TRBJ2-1, with 7 bases lining up with TRBD2. Germline V CDR1 and CDR2: SNHLY, FYNNEI. This CDR3 contains 14 residues. V lost 10 bases to trimming and J lost 1 base; unmatched junction nucleotides: 7. CDR3 coding DNA: TGTGCCACCCTACTAGCGAGTTCCTACAATGAGCAGTTCTTC. It encodes CATLLASSYNEQFF.

The V gene is TRBV7-9, the J gene TRBJ1-2; possibly TRBD1 for D (6 bases). CDR1 is SEHNR, CDR2 FQNEAQ, per germline (reference sequence). The CDR3 sequence is 13 residues long. V lost 5 bases and J lost 6, with 13 bases in between. CDR3 nucleotide sequence: TGTGCCAGCAGCCTTAACGGGGGCAATGGCTACACCTTC. Protein sequence: CASSLNGGNGYTF. Variable domain in full (rest from reference TRBV7-9 and TRBJ1-2): DTGVSQNPRHKITKRGQNVTFRCDPISEHNRLYWYRQTLGQGPEFLTYFQNEAQLEKSRLLSDRFSAERPKGSFSTLEIQRTEQGDSAMYLCASSLNGGNGYTFGSGTRLTVV.

The chain carries TRBV11-3 and TRBJ2-1; D unresolved. The CDR3 spans 12 residues. CDR1 SGHNT and CDR2 YENEEA come from the germline V gene. Trimming cost V 5 bases and J 7 bases, with 9 bases left between them. As DNA, the CDR3 is TGTGCCAGCAGCACCCGAACGAATGAGCAGTTCTTC. It yields the protein CASSTRTNEQFF.

This clone was counted a single time. The rearrangement uses TRBV10-2 and TRBJ2-7; possibly TRBD1 or TRBD2 for D (5 bases each). The CDR3 has 16 amino acids. Trimming left V 0 bases short and J 2 bases short, with 14 bases between. From germline, CDR1 is WSHSY and CDR2 SAAADI. For the CDR3, the DNA is TGCGCCAGCAGTGAGTCAGGAGGCAGGGCAGCCTACGAGCAGTACTTC. Its protein product is CASSESGGRAAYEQYF.

The chain couples TRBV27 to TRBJ2-3; TRBD2 matches at 8 bases. The CDR3 covers 16 residues. CDR1 and CDR2 (germline): MNHEY, SMNVEV (reference sequence). Trimming cost V 0 bases and J 2 bases; bases outside gene matches: 4. The CDR3 region is CASSLSASGPTDTQYF. DNA of the CDR3: TGTGCCAGCAGTTTATCGGCTAGCGGGCCCACAGATACGCAGTATTTT.

This clone was detected only once. This same CDR3 is encoded by further DNA sequences in the sample. The V gene is TRBV6-5, the J gene TRBJ1-3, with 8 bases that match TRBD1. The V and J ends lost 6 bases and 3 bases, in that order; junction bases with no gene match: 7. Germline V CDR1 and CDR2: MNHEY, SVGAGI. The CDR3 totals 15 residues. In DNA, the CDR3 is TGTGCCAGCAGCAGAACAGGGGGTAGTGGAAACACCATATATTTT. Translation gives CASSRTGGSGNTIYF.